This entry lists 15 T cell receptor beta chains sequenced from one sample in a study of T cell responses to AZD1222 COVID-19 vaccine. The repertoire was sequenced with immunoSEQ multiplex PCR; TCRdb's copy has only in-frame clones and lacks some. The profile shows about 130,000 clones, over 85% of them singletons. Specimen: peripheral blood, collected on day 0 of AZD1222 vaccination. These TCRs come from an adult in good health.

The V call is TRBV28, the J call TRBJ1-6, with TRBD1 identical over 9 bases. CDR3 size: 14 residues. Trimming removed 7 bases from V and 10 bases from J; junction bases left unmatched: 8. Germline assignment: CDR1 MDHEN and CDR2 SYDVKM. The CDR3 region has the DNA TGTGCCAGCAACGCCGGGACAGGGTTCTCACCCCTCCACTTT. Its protein product is CASNAGTGFSPLHF.

This clone was counted a single time. The J gene is TRBJ1-4, the V gene TRBV6-6; D is ambiguous. Germline V gene lookup returns CDR1 MNHNY and CDR2 SVGAGI (reference sequence). The CDR3 totals 14 residues. V gave up 0 bases and J gave up 3 bases, with 5 bases separating them. The chain's CDR3 is CASSYSRANEKLFF. DNA of the CDR3: TGTGCCAGCAGTTACTCTAGGGCTAATGAAAAACTGTTTTTT.

The chain joins TRBV30 to TRBJ2-1; 9 nucleotides match TRBD2. CDR3 length: 19 residues. The V segment lost 0 bases and the J segment 0 bases; nucleotides outside the gene matches: 12. Germline V gene data show CDR1 as GTSNPN and CDR2 as SVGIG (reference sequence). The CDR3 loop reads CAWSVLFSTSGYSYNEQFF. CDR3 DNA sequence: TGTGCCTGGAGTGTACTTTTTTCGACTAGCGGATACTCCTACAATGAGCAGTTCTTC.

The J gene is TRBJ2-1, the V gene TRBV4-2, with 8 bases matching TRBD2. The CDR3 has 16 amino acids. V was pared by 5 bases and J by 6 bases, with 12 bases of the junction left unmatched. CDR1 and CDR2 from the germline V gene are LGHNA and YNFKEQ. CDR3 residues: CASSSVAGGRGNEQFF. The CDR3 DNA reads as TGTGCCAGCAGCTCCGTGGCGGGAGGCCGGGGCAATGAGCAGTTCTTC.

The rearrangement joins TRBV5-5 to TRBJ1-1; D is ambiguous. Germline V gene data show CDR1 as SGHKS and CDR2 as YYEKEE (reference sequence). This CDR3 contains 12 residues. The V end lost 3 bases, the J end lost 8 bases, and 11 bases lay between the germline ends. The CDR3 sequence is CASSSLGSEAFF. CDR3 nucleotides: TGTGCCAGCAGCTCCCTCGGGTCCGAAGCTTTCTTT. The whole variable domain, filled in from reference TRBV5-5 and TRBJ1-1, reads DAGVTQSPTHLIKTRGQQVTLRCSPISGHKSVSWYQQVLGQGPQFIFQYYEKEERGRGNFPDRFSARQFPNYSSELNVNALLLGDSALYLCASSSLGSEAFFGQGTRLTVV.

V and J are TRBV3-1 (or the pseudogene TRBV3-2) and TRBJ2-7; TRBD1 aligns across 8 bases. The germline gives CDR1 LGHDT, CDR2 YNNKEL (reference sequence). The length of the CDR3 is 13 residues. After removal of 4 bases from V and 6 bases from J, the junction contained 5 bases not matched to a gene. The CDR3 nucleotides are TGTGCCAGCAGCCCCGACAGGGGAGGCGAGCAGTACTTC. Translating it yields CASSPDRGGEQYF.

V usage is TRBV9 and J usage is TRBJ2-7, with D unclear. Germline-derived CDR1 and CDR2 are SGDLS and YYNGEE. This CDR3 region has 14 residues. Trimming removed 7 bases at V and 2 bases at J, with 16 bases between. For the CDR3, the DNA is TGTGCCAGCTCGGAAGGGCAGAGAGCCTACGAGCAGTACTTC. The encoded protein is CASSEGQRAYEQYF.

The chain couples TRBV7-2 to TRBJ1-4; TRBD1 agrees at 8 bases. Germline V gives CDR1 SGHTA, CDR2 FQGNSA. The CDR3 consists of 14 residues. Trimming took 5 bases from V and 8 from J; bases not matched to a gene: 7. DNA for the CDR3: TGTGCCAGCAGCCCGGACAGGGTGTGGGAAAAACTGTTTTTT. The encoded protein is CASSPDRVWEKLFF.

The chain has TRBV5-8 and TRBJ1-5; D is unclear. The CDR3 runs to 16 residues. The V and J ends lost 0 bases and 0 bases respectively, with 10 bases between them. CDR1 is SGHTS, CDR2 YDEGEE, per germline. The CDR3 here is CASSLGWKYSNQPQHF. CDR3 nucleotide sequence: TGTGCCAGCAGCTTGGGCTGGAAATATAGCAATCAGCCCCAGCATTTT.

This clone was seen once. V and J are TRBV10-3 and TRBJ1-3; D is unresolved. Between the trimmed V and J ends, which lost 0 bases and 2 bases, there was a span of 5 bases. Germline CDR1 ENHRY, CDR2 SYGVKD. This CDR3 is built from 14 residues. The CDR3 here is CAISESTAGNTIYF. The CDR3 DNA is TGTGCCATCAGTGAGTCTACAGCTGGAAACACCATATATTTT.

V and J are TRBV3-1 (or the pseudogene TRBV3-2) and TRBJ1-1; D is possibly TRBD1 (6 bases). Germline-derived CDR1 and CDR2 are LGHDT and YNNKEL (reference sequence). The CDR3 spans 14 residues. Trimming shortened V by 4 bases and J by 1 base, and 10 bases separated the two germline ends. Written as DNA, the CDR3 is TGTGCCAGCAGCCGCCTGGACAGGAACACTGAAGCTTTCTTT. This translates into CASSRLDRNTEAFF.

This clone has only a few counts. This chain links TRBV6-5 with TRBJ2-7; the D call may be TRBD1 or TRBD2 (6 bases each). Germline V gene lookup returns CDR1 MNHEY and CDR2 SVGAGI. The CDR3 is 14 residues long. Trimming took 6 bases from V and 5 from J, leaving 17 bases between them. DNA for the CDR3: TGTGCCAGCAGCCCCAGAGGGGGGAGAGACGAGCAGTACTTC. Its translation is CASSPRGGRDEQYF.

The table lists this clone with a count of one. The chain links TRBV7-2 to TRBJ1-5, with D possibly TRBD1 on 5 matching bases. CDR3 length: 13 amino acids. V was trimmed by 2 bases and J by 5 bases, leaving 7 bases between them. The germline CDR1 and CDR2 sequences are SGHTA and FQGNSA. CDR3 nucleotides: TGTGCCAGCAGCTTATGGGGGGATCAGCCCCAGCATTTT. This translates into CASSLWGDQPQHF.

The chain employs TRBV4-1 and TRBJ1-1; D call uncertain. Trimming pared 0 bases from V and 0 bases from J, leaving 14 bases between. Germline CDR1 and CDR2: MGHRA and YSYEKL. This CDR3 has 17 amino acids. The CDR3 coding sequence is TGCGCCAGCAGCCAAGATTACGTACAGCGTATGAACACTGAAGCTTTCTTT. Protein: CASSQDYVQRMNTEAFF.

This chain connects TRBV3-1 (or the pseudogene TRBV3-2) to TRBJ1-6; D call uncertain. V lost 1 base, J lost 10 bases, and 11 bases lay in between. From germline, CDR1 is LGHDT and CDR2 YNNKEL (reference sequence). The CDR3 totals 14 residues. The DNA for the CDR3 is TGTGCCAGCAGCCAAGCCAGGATACAATCACCCCTCCACTTT. Translation: CASSQARIQSPLHF.